A selection of T cell receptor beta chains follows, all from one sample in a study of blood T cell repertoires in COVID-19. The repertoire was sequenced with immunoSEQ multiplex PCR; TCRdb's copy has only in-frame clones and lacks some. Here the sample spans 54,000 or so clones, around four fifths being singletons. Sequenced: peripheral blood. The receptors here all came from a woman of 80 years or more with acute or convalescent COVID-19. Both conserved end residues are trimmed from each CDR3.

V gene: TRBV6-1; J gene: TRBJ1-2; CDR3 protein: ASSASPGQGGFRYT
V gene: TRBV10-2; J gene: TRBJ2-1; CDR3 protein: ASSEGLAGSGEQF
V gene: TRBV10-3; J gene: TRBJ2-7; CDR3 protein: AISPLSGGGKREQY
V gene: TRBV3-1/TRBV3-2; J gene: TRBJ2-3; CDR3 protein: ASSQEAFTGTDTQY
V gene: TRBV6-4; J gene: TRBJ2-5; CDR3 protein: ASIDKQETQY
V gene: TRBV12-3/TRBV12-4; J gene: TRBJ2-5; CDR3 protein: ASSRDSEETQY
V gene: TRBV12-3/TRBV12-4; J gene: TRBJ1-5; CDR3 protein: ASSQGSNQPQH
V gene: TRBV5-1; J gene: TRBJ2-5; CDR3 protein: ASSLDLPSVGETQY
V gene: TRBV19; J gene: TRBJ1-2; CDR3 protein: ASSIGDYGYT
V gene: TRBV6-1; J gene: TRBJ2-3; CDR3 protein: ASSEAPSTDTQY
V gene: TRBV5-1; J gene: TRBJ2-1; CDR3 protein: ASSLDRPDINEQF
V gene: TRBV9; J gene: TRBJ2-5; CDR3 protein: ASSLGQSETQY
V gene: TRBV4-2; J gene: TRBJ2-7; CDR3 protein: ASSPRVALTRGGEQY
V gene: TRBV5-4; J gene: TRBJ2-1; CDR3 protein: ASSTGTSGYNEQF
V gene: TRBV5-1; J gene: TRBJ2-6; CDR3 protein: ASSLGVPPGSGANVLT
V gene: TRBV9; J gene: TRBJ2-1; CDR3 protein: ASSLDSTASVTSDNEQF
V gene: TRBV7-3; J gene: TRBJ2-2; CDR3 protein: ASSTGQITGELF
V gene: TRBV28; J gene: TRBJ1-1; CDR3 protein: ASSFPPGGTDTEAF
V gene: TRBV12-5; J gene: TRBJ2-7; CDR3 protein: ASGLIRRGLDPYEQY
V gene: TRBV28; J gene: TRBJ2-1; CDR3 protein: ASSFWQGPYNEQF
V gene: TRBV6-6; J gene: TRBJ2-2; CDR3 protein: ASRQENTGELF
V gene: TRBV5-1; J gene: TRBJ2-4; CDR3 protein: ASSLGQRNIQY
V gene: TRBV19; J gene: TRBJ2-2; CDR3 protein: ASSQTRQGAGELF
V gene: TRBV19; J gene: TRBJ1-2; CDR3 protein: ASNPGRGAGYT
V gene: TRBV11-2; J gene: TRBJ2-7; CDR3 protein: ASSLDSGSTYEQY
V gene: TRBV5-8; J gene: TRBJ2-2; CDR3 protein: ASSLRGQGFSTGELF
V gene: TRBV5-6; J gene: TRBJ1-2; CDR3 protein: ASSRQAAYGYT
V gene: TRBV4-2; J gene: TRBJ2-5; CDR3 protein: ASSQEWQGGQETQY
V gene: TRBV30; J gene: TRBJ1-5; CDR3 protein: AWSVEGDDQPQH
V gene: TRBV5-1; J gene: TRBJ2-7; CDR3 protein: ASSWTGEAYEQY
V gene: TRBV4-3; J gene: TRBJ1-2; CDR3 protein: ASSQEMGPWYGYT
V gene: TRBV28; J gene: TRBJ2-7; CDR3 protein: ASSPNLAGGDEQY
V gene: TRBV5-1; J gene: TRBJ2-1; CDR3 protein: ASSLGGLGANEQF
V gene: TRBV6-5; J gene: TRBJ1-1; CDR3 protein: ASSYSGGPYEAF
V gene: TRBV7-6; J gene: TRBJ1-4; CDR3 protein: ASSMRTGVNEKLF
V gene: TRBV9; J gene: TRBJ1-1; CDR3 protein: ASAGGLGLDTEAF
V gene: TRBV24-1; J gene: TRBJ1-2; CDR3 protein: ATSDPSRTGLFYGYT
V gene: TRBV5-5; J gene: TRBJ2-7; CDR3 protein: ASSFIISHEQY
V gene: TRBV5-1; J gene: TRBJ2-7; CDR3 protein: ASSLFAGTGVGEQY
V gene: TRBV6-6; J gene: TRBJ1-1; CDR3 protein: ASSYATGGGTEAF
V gene: TRBV29-1; J gene: TRBJ2-3; CDR3 protein: SVEPRVGSTDTQY
V gene: TRBV19; J gene: TRBJ2-7; CDR3 protein: ASSIASGRYEQY
V gene: TRBV5-4; J gene: TRBJ1-2; CDR3 protein: ASSLDRGYGYT